The source of this TCR beta chain is a study of early T cells in non-severe SARS-CoV-2 infection. Study-wide context: It was bulk RNA from unsorted whole blood that was sequenced, and the chains were unpaired.

This clonotype appeared a few times. What it recognizes is unknown. Unique molecular identifier tags were affixed to discrete cDNA molecules. TCRdb re-analysed the 5' RACE reads in MiXCR, keeping a single row per CDR3 protein. In the table there are more than 95,000 distinct CDR3 sequences, around 17% of which are singletons. V lost 6 bases and J 4 bases, leaving 12 bases between the germline ends. The CDR3 spans 13 residues. The V gene's germline CDR1 is MNHNY and CDR2 SVGAGI (reference sequence). Study observations and caveats: Private and CD4 specificities were missed by VDJdb matching, skewed to anti-spike CD8.

Sequencing used whole blood. This receptor was taken from an adult who was a healthcare worker with PCR-confirmed SARS-CoV-2 infection or an uninfected control (not recorded which). The chain links TRBV6-6 to TRBJ1-2; D is uncertain. The CDR3 loop reads CASRLQKGYGYTF. The CDR3 DNA follows: TGTGCCAGCAGACTACAGAAAGGCTATGGCTACACCTTC.